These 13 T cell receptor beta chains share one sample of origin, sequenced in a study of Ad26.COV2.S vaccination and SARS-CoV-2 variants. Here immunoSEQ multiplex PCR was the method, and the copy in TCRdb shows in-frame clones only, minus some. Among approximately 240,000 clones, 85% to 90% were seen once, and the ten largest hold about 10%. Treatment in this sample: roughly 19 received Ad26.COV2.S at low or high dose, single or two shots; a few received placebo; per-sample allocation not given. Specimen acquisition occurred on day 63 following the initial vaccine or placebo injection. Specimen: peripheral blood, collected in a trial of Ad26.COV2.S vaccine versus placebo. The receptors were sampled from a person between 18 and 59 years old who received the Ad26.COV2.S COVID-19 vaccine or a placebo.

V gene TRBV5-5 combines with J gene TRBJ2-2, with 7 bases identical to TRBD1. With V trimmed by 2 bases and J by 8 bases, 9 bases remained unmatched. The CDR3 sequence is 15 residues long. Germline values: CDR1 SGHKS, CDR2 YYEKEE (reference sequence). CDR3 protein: CASSLPYRGAGELFF. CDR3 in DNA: TGTGCCAGCAGCTTACCTTACAGGGGAGCTGGGGAGCTGTTTTTT.

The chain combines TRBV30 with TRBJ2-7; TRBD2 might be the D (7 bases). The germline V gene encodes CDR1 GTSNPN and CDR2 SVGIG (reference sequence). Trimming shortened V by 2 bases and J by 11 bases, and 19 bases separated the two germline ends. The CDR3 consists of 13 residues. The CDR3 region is CAWSRQGQGGEYF. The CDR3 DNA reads TGTGCCTGGAGTAGGCAGGGCCAAGGGGGGGAGTACTTC.

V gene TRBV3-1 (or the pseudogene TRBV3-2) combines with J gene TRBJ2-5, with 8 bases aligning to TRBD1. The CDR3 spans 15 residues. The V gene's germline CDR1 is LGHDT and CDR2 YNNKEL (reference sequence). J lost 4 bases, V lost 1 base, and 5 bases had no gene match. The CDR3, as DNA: TGTGCCAGCAGCCAAGGCACAGGGGGGAGAGAGACCCAGTACTTC. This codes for CASSQGTGGRETQYF.

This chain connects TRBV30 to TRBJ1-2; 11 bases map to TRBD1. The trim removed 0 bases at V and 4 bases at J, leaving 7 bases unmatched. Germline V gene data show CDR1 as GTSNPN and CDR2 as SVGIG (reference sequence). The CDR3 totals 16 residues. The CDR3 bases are TGTGCCTGGAGTGTAATGGGTGGGACAGGGGGCTATGGCTACACCTTC. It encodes CAWSVMGGTGGYGYTF.

CDR3 DNA: TGTGCCAGCAGTCCACCGTCAGCTTTTAGCGGCTACACCTTC. Amino acids: CASSPPSAFSGYTF. J is TRBJ1-2 and V is TRBV7-2; D not certain. The ends were cut back, 6 bases at V and 8 bases at J, with 19 bases in the middle. Germline values: CDR1 SGHTA, CDR2 FQGNSA. This CDR3 contains 14 residues.

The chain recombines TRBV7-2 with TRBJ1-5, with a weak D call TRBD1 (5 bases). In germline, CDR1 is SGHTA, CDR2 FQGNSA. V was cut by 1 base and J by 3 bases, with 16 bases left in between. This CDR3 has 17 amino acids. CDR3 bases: TGTGCCAGCAGCTTAGGGGGGGTAGGGCGCTCCAATCAGCCCCAGCATTTT. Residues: CASSLGGVGRSNQPQHF.

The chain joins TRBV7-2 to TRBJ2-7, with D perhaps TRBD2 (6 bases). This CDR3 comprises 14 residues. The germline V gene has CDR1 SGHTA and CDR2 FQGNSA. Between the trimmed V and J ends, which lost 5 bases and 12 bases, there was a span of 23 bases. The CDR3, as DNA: TGTGCCAGCAGCCCCCTGGGGACTGGGACGCCCGGGTACTTC. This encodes CASSPLGTGTPGYF.

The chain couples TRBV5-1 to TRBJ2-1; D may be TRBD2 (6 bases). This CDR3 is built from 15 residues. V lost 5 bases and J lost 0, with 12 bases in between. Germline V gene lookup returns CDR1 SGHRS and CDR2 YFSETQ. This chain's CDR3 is CASRPDGSSYNEQFF. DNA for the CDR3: TGCGCCAGCAGGCCCGACGGGAGCTCCTACAATGAGCAGTTCTTC. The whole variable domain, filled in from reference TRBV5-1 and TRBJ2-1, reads KAGVTQTPRYLIKTRGQQVTLSCSPISGHRSVSWYQQTPGQGLQFLFEYFSETQRNKGNFPGRFSGRQFSNSRSEMNVSTLELGDSALYLCASRPDGSSYNEQFFGPGTRLTVL.

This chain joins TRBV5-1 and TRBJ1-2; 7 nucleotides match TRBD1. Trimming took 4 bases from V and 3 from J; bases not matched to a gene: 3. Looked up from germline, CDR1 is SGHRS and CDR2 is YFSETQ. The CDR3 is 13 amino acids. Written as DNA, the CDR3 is TGCGCCAGCAGCCCCGACAGGGACTATGGCTACACCTTC. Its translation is CASSPDRDYGYTF.

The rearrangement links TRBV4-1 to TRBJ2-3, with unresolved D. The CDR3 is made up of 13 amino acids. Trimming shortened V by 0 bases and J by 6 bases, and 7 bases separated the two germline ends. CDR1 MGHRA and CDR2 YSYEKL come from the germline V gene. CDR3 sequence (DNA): TGCGCCAGCAGCCAAGATCGTGGGGATACGCAGTATTTT. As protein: CASSQDRGDTQYF.

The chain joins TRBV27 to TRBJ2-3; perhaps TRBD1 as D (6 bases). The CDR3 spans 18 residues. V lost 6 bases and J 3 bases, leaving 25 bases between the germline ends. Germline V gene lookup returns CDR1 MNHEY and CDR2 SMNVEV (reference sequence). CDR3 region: CASSLGVGRGGRTDTQYF. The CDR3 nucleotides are TGTGCCAGCAGCCTCGGGGTCGGGCGAGGGGGTAGGACAGATACGCAGTATTTT.

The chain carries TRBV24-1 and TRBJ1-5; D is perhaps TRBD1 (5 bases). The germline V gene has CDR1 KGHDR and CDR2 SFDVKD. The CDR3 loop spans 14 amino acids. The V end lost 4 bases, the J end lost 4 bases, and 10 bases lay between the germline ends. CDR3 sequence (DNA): TGTGCCACCAGTGAAAGGGGAACAAATCAGCCCCAGCATTTT. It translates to CATSERGTNQPQHF.

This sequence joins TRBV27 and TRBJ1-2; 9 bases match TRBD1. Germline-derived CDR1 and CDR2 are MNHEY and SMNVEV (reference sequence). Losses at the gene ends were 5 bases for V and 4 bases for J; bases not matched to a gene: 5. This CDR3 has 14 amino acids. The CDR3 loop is CASSPLTGGYGYTF. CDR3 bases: TGTGCCAGCAGTCCATTGACAGGGGGCTATGGCTACACCTTC.